Reported below is one T cell receptor (beta chain). The target antigen is unknown. The TRB cDNA libraries were prepared by 5' RACE with UMI labels. TCRdb reanalyzed the 5' RACE reads, giving one entry per CDR3 protein sequence and no DNA. Its table records 70,000 to 100,000 distinct CDR3 sequences. This CDR3 has 14 residues. CDR1 and CDR2 from the germline V gene are SGHVS and FNYEAQ. This sample is drawn from a study of CXCR3-negative and CXCR3-positive naive CD8 T cells. Whole-study results and caveats: Similarly elevated diversity marked both naive subsets, with memory CD8+ cells showing far lower diversity. Naive CXCR3-positive cells had TRB CDR3s more hydrophobic than those of CXCR3-negative naive cells.

The source material was naive CXCR3- CD8+ T cells from blood. Described subset: CD45RO-CCR7+CD27+CD95- naive CD8+ T cells lacking CXCR3 (TNR3-). This rearrangement joins TRBV7-6 to TRBJ1-3. The clonotype was recovered from a human donor in good health. Some clones in this sample may be carry-over from other donors' samples. The CDR3 spells CASSLAADGNTIYF.